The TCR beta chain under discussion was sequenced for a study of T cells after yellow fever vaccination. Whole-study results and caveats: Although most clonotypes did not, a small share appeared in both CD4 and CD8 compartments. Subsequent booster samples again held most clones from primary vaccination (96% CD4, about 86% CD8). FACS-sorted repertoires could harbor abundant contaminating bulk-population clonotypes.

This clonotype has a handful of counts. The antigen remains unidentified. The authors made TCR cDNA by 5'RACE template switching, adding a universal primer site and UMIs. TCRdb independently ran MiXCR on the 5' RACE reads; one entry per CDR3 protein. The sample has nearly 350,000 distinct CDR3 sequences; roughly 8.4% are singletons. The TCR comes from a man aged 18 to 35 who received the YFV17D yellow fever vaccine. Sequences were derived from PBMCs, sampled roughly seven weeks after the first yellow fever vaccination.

The CDR3 region is CASSYGRTSGGHQETQYF. CDR3 sequence (DNA): TGTGCCAGCAGTTACGGAAGGACTAGCGGAGGCCACCAAGAGACCCAGTACTTC. The V and J genes are TRBV6-5 and TRBJ2-5, with 10 nucleotides matching TRBD2. CDR3 size: 18 residues. V trimming: 2 bases; J trimming: 0 bases; junction bases outside the gene matches: 9. Germline V gene sequence: CDR1 MNHEY, CDR2 SVGAGI.